These T cell receptor beta chains were read from a single sample in a study of T cells in tumors after PD-1 blockade. Measured with immunoSEQ multiplex PCR; TCRdb has only the in-frame clones, and not every one. The sample has about 35,000 clones; more than 70% are singletons. Here the sequenced sample was PBMCs, taken before anti-PD-1 treatment. The receptors here all came from a human donor with basal cell carcinoma. CDR3s include the opening cysteine and the closing phenylalanine or tryptophan. The D gene is left open where the match is weak. Size is omitted from some rows. Given values are once, few, many or a class for expanded clones.

J: TRBJ2-3; size: once; V: TRBV5-1; D: TRBD2; CDR3: CASSFAPGGADTQYF; DNA: TGCGCCAGCAGCTTTGCGCCGGGGGGAGCAGATACGCAGTATTTT
J: TRBJ2-5; size: .; V: TRBV9; D: TRBD2; CDR3: CASSATEAGGRETQYF; DNA: TGTGCCAGCAGCGCCACCGAGGCGGGGGGGCGGGAGACCCAGTACTTC
J: TRBJ2-2; size: .; V: TRBV7-8; D: TRBD1; CDR3: CASSLQGATGELFF; DNA: TGTGCCAGCAGCTTACAGGGGGCCACCGGGGAGCTGTTTTTT
J: TRBJ2-3; size: .; V: TRBV11-3; D: .; CDR3: CASSLASESAYTQYF; DNA: TGTGCCAGCAGCTTAGCTTCGGAGTCGGCTTATACGCAGTATTTT
J: TRBJ1-1; size: .; V: TRBV5-1; D: .; CDR3: CASRQNKGDGNVFF; DNA: TGCGCCAGCAGGCAAAACAAGGGGGACGGTAATGTTTTCTTT
J: TRBJ1-1; size: once; V: TRBV9; D: .; CDR3: CASSVDPLTRAVNTEAFF; DNA: TGTGCCAGCAGCGTAGATCCCCTCACCCGGGCAGTGAACACTGAAGCTTTCTTT
J: TRBJ1-1; size: .; V: TRBV30; D: .; CDR3: CAWSLPPGYTEAFF; DNA: TGTGCCTGGAGTTTACCTCCAGGGTACACTGAAGCTTTCTTT
J: TRBJ1-4; size: .; V: TRBV6-6; D: TRBD1; CDR3: CASSKPLQGRAEKLFF; DNA: TGTGCCAGCAGTAAGCCTCTACAGGGGAGGGCTGAAAAACTGTTTTTT
J: TRBJ2-7; size: .; V: TRBV7-2; D: .; CDR3: CASSRGRGAYEQYF; DNA: TGTGCCAGCAGCCGCGGGCGGGGAGCCTACGAGCAGTACTTC
J: TRBJ2-1; size: .; V: TRBV6-5; D: TRBD2; CDR3: CASSSFRVGGNEQFF; DNA: TGTGCCAGCAGTTCGTTTAGGGTGGGGGGGAATGAGCAGTTCTTC
J: TRBJ2-1; size: once; V: TRBV4-3; D: .; CDR3: CASSQAVYGWDRENEQFF; DNA: TGCGCCAGCAGCCAAGCTGTTTATGGGTGGGATCGAGAAAATGAGCAGTTCTTC
J: TRBJ1-1; size: .; V: TRBV6-2/TRBV6-3; D: .; CDR3: CASSYVRTEAFF; DNA: TGTGCCAGCAGTTACGTGAGGACTGAAGCTTTCTTT
J: TRBJ1-5; size: .; V: TRBV9; D: .; CDR3: CASSASHDSNQPQHF; DNA: TGTGCCAGCAGCGCCTCACACGATAGCAATCAGCCCCAGCATTTT
J: TRBJ1-4; size: .; V: TRBV12-5; D: .; CDR3: CASVAATNEKLFF; DNA: TGTGCTAGTGTAGCTGCAACTAATGAAAAACTGTTTTTT
J: TRBJ1-1; size: .; V: TRBV4-2; D: TRBD1; CDR3: CASSQARTGGTEAFF; DNA: TGTGCCAGCAGCCAAGCCAGGACAGGGGGCACTGAAGCTTTCTTT
J: TRBJ2-2; size: .; V: TRBV25-1; D: .; CDR3: CASSEGWGGEITGELFF; DNA: TGTGCCAGCAGTGAAGGATGGGGGGGCGAGATAACCGGGGAGCTGTTTTTT
J: TRBJ1-5; size: .; V: TRBV19; D: .; CDR3: CASSIGQMYSNQPQHF; DNA: TGTGCCAGTAGTATCGGGCAGATGTATAGCAATCAGCCCCAGCATTTT
J: TRBJ2-1; size: once; V: TRBV7-8; D: .; CDR3: CASSSRKPYNEQFF; DNA: TGTGCCAGCAGCTCCAGGAAGCCCTACAATGAGCAGTTCTTC
J: TRBJ2-7; size: .; V: TRBV7-2; D: .; CDR3: CASSLAHAGSYEQYF; DNA: TGTGCCAGCAGCTTAGCGCACGCGGGGTCCTACGAGCAGTACTTC
J: TRBJ2-1; size: once; V: TRBV6-5; D: TRBD1; CDR3: CASSYSGTANNEQFF; DNA: TGTGCCAGCAGTTACTCAGGGACAGCTAACAATGAGCAGTTCTTC
J: TRBJ1-2; size: .; V: TRBV15; D: .; CDR3: CATSRGPPEGGYTF; DNA: TGTGCCACCAGCAGAGGTCCACCGGAGGGAGGCTACACCTTC
J: TRBJ1-1; size: .; V: TRBV7-3; D: .; CDR3: CASSPTGSTVAFF; DNA: TGTGCCAGCAGCCCTACAGGGTCGACGGTAGCTTTCTTT
J: TRBJ1-6; size: .; V: TRBV2; D: TRBD1; CDR3: CASRAGGSSPLHF; DNA: TGTGCCAGCAGGGCAGGGGGATCATCACCCCTCCACTTT
J: TRBJ1-3; size: .; V: TRBV9; D: .; CDR3: CASSPRRVWGNTIYF; DNA: TGTGCCAGCAGCCCCCGTAGAGTCTGGGGGAACACCATATATTTT
J: TRBJ2-1; size: .; V: TRBV7-2; D: TRBD2; CDR3: CASSLGAGYNEQFF; DNA: TGTGCCAGCAGCTTAGGAGCGGGGTACAATGAGCAGTTCTTC
J: TRBJ1-1; size: .; V: TRBV6-5; D: .; CDR3: CASTGDMNTEAFF; DNA: TGTGCCAGCACCGGGGACATGAACACTGAAGCTTTCTTT
J: TRBJ1-3; size: .; V: TRBV18; D: .; CDR3: CASSPGQGSGNTIYF; DNA: TGTGCCAGCTCACCAGGGCAGGGTTCTGGAAACACCATATATTTT
J: TRBJ1-1; size: medium-sized; V: TRBV3-1/TRBV3-2; D: .; CDR3: CASSPTVGTEAFF; DNA: TGTGCCAGCAGCCCCACTGTGGGGACTGAAGCTTTCTTT
J: TRBJ2-1; size: .; V: TRBV5-4; D: .; CDR3: CASSLGVREQFF; DNA: TGTGCCAGCAGCTTGGGGGTCAGGGAGCAGTTCTTC
J: TRBJ2-7; size: .; V: TRBV6-1; D: .; CDR3: CASSEATIPGRNEQYF; DNA: TGTGCCAGCAGTGAAGCTACTATCCCAGGGAGGAACGAGCAGTACTTC
J: TRBJ1-3; size: .; V: TRBV2; D: .; CDR3: CASLPGGNTIYF; DNA: TGTGCCAGCCTCCCAGGAGGGAACACCATATATTTT
J: TRBJ1-4; size: .; V: TRBV18; D: .; CDR3: CASSLSSANEKLFF; DNA: TGTGCCAGCTCACTTTCGTCCGCTAATGAAAAACTGTTTTTT
J: TRBJ2-7; size: .; V: TRBV2; D: .; CDR3: CASIFTGDEQYF; DNA: TGTGCCAGCATCTTCACCGGGGACGAGCAGTACTTC